The 20 T cell receptor beta chains in this list originate from one sample, sequenced in a study of blood T cell repertoires in COVID-19. Generated by immunoSEQ multiplex PCR, the TCRdb table keeps only in-frame clones and is missing some. The data contain 150,000 to 200,000 clones, about 88% of them singletons. Sequences were obtained from peripheral blood. These TCRs come from a young man with acute or convalescent COVID-19.

V and J are TRBV30 and TRBJ2-2, with D possibly matching TRBD2 (6 bases). The V gene lost 2 bases and the J gene lost 4 bases, with 23 bases spanning the gap. The CDR3 is made up of 18 amino acids. Germline V gene sequence: CDR1 GTSNPN, CDR2 SVGIG (reference sequence). The CDR3 reads CAWSKWDSKELGTGELFF. CDR3 coding DNA: TGTGCCTGGAGTAAATGGGACTCTAAGGAGTTAGGCACCGGGGAGCTGTTTTTT.

On this clone: This same CDR3 is encoded by further DNA sequences in the sample. The chain joins TRBV7-2 to TRBJ1-3; D is undetermined. The CDR3 is made up of 14 amino acids. Germline values: CDR1 SGHTA, CDR2 FQGNSA. V shed 0 bases and J shed 1 base, with 4 bases lying between them. DNA for the CDR3: TGTGCCAGCAGCTTAGCCGGGTCTGGAAACACCATATATTTT. Encoded protein: CASSLAGSGNTIYF.

V and J are TRBV15 and TRBJ2-5; 7 bases map to TRBD1. Germline V gene sequence: CDR1 LNHNV, CDR2 YYDKDF (reference sequence). The V gene end was trimmed by 5 bases and the J gene end by 0 bases; junction bases not matched to a gene: 3. The CDR3 loop spans 14 amino acids. The CDR3 DNA reads TGTGCCACCAGCGGAGGACAGGACCAAGAGACCCAGTACTTC. Its translation: CATSGGQDQETQYF.

The rearrangement links TRBV19 to TRBJ2-1, with 9 bases lining up with TRBD2. The CDR3 length is 16 residues. CDR1 and CDR2 from the germline V gene are LNHDA and SQIVND (reference sequence). Trimming removed 3 bases from V and 4 bases from J; junction bases left unmatched: 7. DNA of the CDR3: TGTGCCAGTAGTATTAGGCGGGGGGGCGGATACAATGAGCAGTTCTTC. Protein product: CASSIRRGGGYNEQFF.

The count of this clone is one. V gene TRBV27 combines with J gene TRBJ2-1, with 7 bases identical to TRBD1. J was trimmed by 2 bases and V by 4 bases; bases with no gene match: 2. This CDR3 has 14 residues. Germline lookup yields CDR1 MNHEY and CDR2 SMNVEV (reference sequence). The CDR3 DNA follows: TGTGCCAGCAGTTCGGACAGGACCTACAATGAGCAGTTCTTC. As protein: CASSSDRTYNEQFF.

J is TRBJ2-2 and V is TRBV5-1, with TRBD2 matching 7 bases. J lost 2 bases, V lost 4 bases, and 5 bases had no gene match. Germline-derived CDR1 and CDR2 are SGHRS and YFSETQ. The CDR3 sequence is 15 residues long. The CDR3 region is CASSPLADNTGELFF. The CDR3, as DNA: TGCGCCAGCAGCCCCCTAGCGGATAACACCGGGGAGCTGTTTTTT.

This clone occurred many times. V is TRBV5-5 and J is TRBJ1-5; tentative D call: TRBD1 (6 bases). V shed 4 bases and J shed 3 bases, with 11 bases lying between them. The CDR3 has 14 residues. The germline gives CDR1 SGHKS, CDR2 YYEKEE (reference sequence). The CDR3, as DNA: TGTGCCAGCAGCGGGGGCAGGGACAATCAGCCCCAGCATTTT. Translating it yields CASSGGRDNQPQHF.

This chain uses TRBV7-8 with TRBJ1-1; D is ambiguous. Germline CDR1 and CDR2: SGHVS and FQNEAQ. The V end was cut by 5 bases, the J end by 3 bases, with 13 bases between. This CDR3 spans 14 amino acids. The DNA of the CDR3 is TGTGCCAGCAGCCCAAATATCCGGGACACTGAAGCTTTCTTT. It translates to CASSPNIRDTEAFF.

The J gene is TRBJ2-1, the V gene TRBV4-1, with 14 bases matching TRBD2. CDR1 and CDR2 (germline): MGHRA, YSYEKL. V was pared by 8 bases and J by 4 bases, with 4 bases of the junction left unmatched. CDR3 size: 15 residues. CDR3 nucleotide sequence: TGCGCCAGCGGGACTAGCGGGGGAAATTACAATGAGCAGTTCTTC. Its translation: CASGTSGGNYNEQFF.

This chain uses TRBV4-1 with TRBJ1-2, with 7 nucleotides matching TRBD1. The ends lost 2 bases at V and 3 bases at J; junction bases unmatched: 3. Germline loops: CDR1 MGHRA, CDR2 YSYEKL. The CDR3 is 14 amino acids. For the CDR3, the DNA is TGCGCCAGCAGCCAAACAGGGGACCACTATGGCTACACCTTC. The encoded protein is CASSQTGDHYGYTF.

The table lists this clone with a few counts. The chain joins TRBV5-1 to TRBJ2-1; 11 bases fit TRBD2. V lost 4 bases, J lost 2 bases, and 5 bases stayed unmatched. This CDR3 region has 16 residues. The germline V gene encodes CDR1 SGHRS and CDR2 YFSETQ. CDR3 coding DNA: TGCGCCAGCAGCGGGCGGACTAGCGGGCCCTACAATGAGCAGTTCTTC. Protein: CASSGRTSGPYNEQFF.

The chain employs TRBV29-1 and TRBJ2-5; 7 bases line up with TRBD2. The CDR3 spans 13 residues. Germline V gives CDR1 SQVTM, CDR2 ANQGSEA. Trimming took 3 bases from V and 2 from J; bases not matched to a gene: 3. CDR3 residues: CSVDSGGQETQYF. CDR3 in DNA: TGCAGCGTTGATTCCGGGGGGCAAGAGACCCAGTACTTC.

This CDR3 is CAITQGASPLHF. CDR3 DNA: TGTGCCATCACACAGGGGGCTTCACCCCTCCACTTT. V and J are TRBV7-9 and TRBJ1-6, with 9 bases that match TRBD1. Germline V gene lookup returns CDR1 SEHNR and CDR2 FQNEAQ (reference sequence). The junction had 4 bases not matched to a gene; V was cut back by 10 bases and J by 9 bases. The CDR3 length is 12 residues.

V is TRBV10-3 and J is TRBJ2-7; D may be TRBD2 (6 bases). There are 15 residues in the CDR3. V was pared by 2 bases and J by 4 bases, with 15 bases between. Per the germline V gene, CDR1 is ENHRY and CDR2 is SYGVKD. CDR3 residues: CAISEGLTRTYEQYF. In nucleotides, the CDR3 is TGTGCCATCAGTGAGGGACTAACAAGGACATACGAGCAGTACTTC.

The chain combines TRBV5-1 with TRBJ1-6; 10 nucleotides line up with TRBD1. Germline V gives CDR1 SGHRS, CDR2 YFSETQ. J lost 5 bases, V lost 2 bases, and 10 bases had no gene match. The CDR3 is 18 amino acids. This chain's CDR3 is CASSLPSGQGSNNSPLHF. CDR3 bases: TGCGCCAGCAGCTTACCTTCGGGACAGGGGAGCAATAATTCACCCCTCCACTTT.

The chain carries TRBV6-5 and TRBJ1-1; 9 bases map to TRBD1. V lost 5 bases, J lost 7 bases, and 5 bases stayed unmatched. Germline lookup yields CDR1 MNHEY and CDR2 SVGAGI. The CDR3 contains 13 residues. CDR3 DNA sequence: TGTGCCAGCAGTCAGGGACAGGGAGATGAAGCTTTCTTT. Protein sequence: CASSQGQGDEAFF.

This chain uses TRBV19 with TRBJ2-1; 11 nucleotides match TRBD1. CDR1 LNHDA and CDR2 SQIVND come from the germline V gene (reference sequence). The CDR3 spans 15 residues. Germline trimming cut 6 bases from V and 6 bases from J; bases unmatched to any gene: 7. The CDR3 reads CASSRDRGISNEQFF. As DNA, the CDR3 is TGTGCCAGTAGCCGGGACAGGGGGATATCCAATGAGCAGTTCTTC.

The J gene is TRBJ2-7, the V gene TRBV5-4; 10 bases are a match to TRBD2. V gave up 4 bases and J gave up 2 bases; unmatched junction bases: 12. Germline V CDR1 and CDR2: SGHNT, YYREEE (reference sequence). The CDR3 runs to 17 residues. In DNA, the CDR3 is TGTGCCAGCAGCCGAAGCTCCGGGACTAGCGAAGCCTACGAGCAGTACTTC. This encodes CASSRSSGTSEAYEQYF.

The chain links TRBV3-1 (or the pseudogene TRBV3-2) to TRBJ1-3; D is ambiguous. The CDR3 runs to 14 residues. The germline V gene has CDR1 LGHDT and CDR2 YNNKEL (reference sequence). V shed 2 bases and J shed 0 bases, with 5 bases lying between them. The CDR3 sequence: CASSQMASGNTIYF. The CDR3 DNA follows: TGTGCCAGCAGCCAAATGGCCTCTGGAAACACCATATATTTT.

The rearrangement uses TRBV30 and TRBJ2-6; maybe TRBD2 (6 bases). CDR1 and CDR2 (germline): GTSNPN, SVGIG (reference sequence). This CDR3 is 16 amino acids long. Trimming cost V 1 base and J 2 bases, with 12 bases left between them. CDR3 protein: CAWSGAGRTGANVLTF. The DNA for the CDR3 is TGTGCCTGGAGTGGAGCGGGCCGCACTGGGGCCAACGTCCTGACTTTC.